This T cell receptor (beta chain) was found in a study of tumor-infiltrating lymphocytes in primary liver carcinoma. Whole-study context: Primary liver carcinoma in the patients was surgically resected. The patient population consisted of men and women between 30 and 69 years of age. Study-wide points: Blood had a significantly lower top-250-clone fraction than tumors did (p = 0.039). Compared with tumor region pairs, tumor-adjacent and tumor-blood pairs overlapped less.

Synthesis of TCR beta cDNA was carried out from around 540 ng total RNA with a constant-region primer. Three-round nested multiplex PCR performed with slightly modified ARM-PCR produced the TCR beta libraries. PCR rounds one and two used TRBV1-TRBV30 forward primers with a C-beta reverse primer for 9 to 10 cycles each. TCRdb independently ran MiXCR on the multiplex PCR reads; one entry per CDR3 protein. The sample lists some 180,000 distinct CDR3 sequences; around 60% were seen once. Comment on this clonotype: No antigen is known for it. One end of the junction is discordant with germline, which a read error may explain.

The CDR3 contains 16 residues. Germline V lookup: CDR1 SGHAT, CDR2 FQDESV (reference sequence). Germline DNA was also extracted, while the blood RNA originated from unsorted whole blood. The rearrangement links TRBV11-1 to TRBJ2-5; 9 bases map to TRBD2. The specimen sequenced was peripheral blood. The clonotype originates from a man aged 40-49 years with primary liver carcinoma and hepatitis B virus infection. CDR3 in amino acids: CASGSRLAENQEAQYF. CDR3 nucleotides: TGTGCCAGCGGCTCCAGACTAGCGGAGAACCAAGAGGCCCAGTACTTC. Full variable domain (remainder filled in from reference TRBV11-1 and TRBJ2-5): EAEVAQSPRYKITEKSQAVAFWCDPISGHATLYWYRQILGQGPELLVQFQDESVVDDSQLPKDRFSAERLKGVDSTLKIQPAELGDSAMYLCASGSRLAENQEAQYFGPGTRLLVL.